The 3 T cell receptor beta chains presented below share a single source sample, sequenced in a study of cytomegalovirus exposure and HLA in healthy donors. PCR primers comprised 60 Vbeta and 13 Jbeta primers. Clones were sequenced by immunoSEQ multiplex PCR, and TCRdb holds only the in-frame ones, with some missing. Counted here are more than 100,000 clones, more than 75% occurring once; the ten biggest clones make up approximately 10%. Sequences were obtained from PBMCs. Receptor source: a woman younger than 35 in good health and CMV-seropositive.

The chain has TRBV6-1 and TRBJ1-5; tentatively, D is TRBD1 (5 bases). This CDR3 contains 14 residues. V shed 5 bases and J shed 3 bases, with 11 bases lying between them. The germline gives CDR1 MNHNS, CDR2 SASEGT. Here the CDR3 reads CASSIQGPNQPQHF. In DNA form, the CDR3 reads TGTGCCAGCAGTATTCAGGGTCCCAATCAGCCCCAGCATTTT.

This CDR3 is CATDAVNTEAFF. The CDR3 bases are TGTGCCACTGACGCGGTGAACACTGAAGCTTTCTTT. V gene TRBV28 combines with J gene TRBJ1-1, with D uncertain. Looked up from germline, CDR1 is MDHEN and CDR2 is SYDVKM. Trimming stripped 10 bases from V and 0 bases from J, with 9 bases between. The CDR3 contains 12 residues.

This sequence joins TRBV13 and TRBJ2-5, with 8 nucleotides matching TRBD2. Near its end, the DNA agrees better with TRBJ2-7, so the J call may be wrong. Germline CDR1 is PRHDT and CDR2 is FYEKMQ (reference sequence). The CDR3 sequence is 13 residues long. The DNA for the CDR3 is TGTGCCAGCAGCTCCGCGGGAGGACGCGAGCAGTACTTC. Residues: CASSSAGGREQYF.